Shown below are 21 T cell receptor beta chains from a single sample sequenced in a study of PD-1 blockade in classical Hodgkin lymphoma. Assay used: immunoSEQ multiplex PCR; TCRdb lists only in-frame clones, some missing. Of about 110,000 clones listed, around nine tenths are singletons. Time point specified: cycle 4 day 1 (C4D1), after about 6 weeks of nivolumab. Exposure to brentuximab vedotin varied, and each patient had relapsed following autologous stem cell transplantation. This specimen was peripheral blood mononuclear cells (PBMCs), taken before the fourth cycle of nivolumab. These receptors were collected from a human donor with classical Hodgkin lymphoma.

The chain has TRBV10-3 and TRBJ2-5, with TRBD2 identical over 8 bases. Trimming cost V 2 bases and J 9 bases; bases outside gene matches: 11. This CDR3 has 15 residues. CDR1 is ENHRY and CDR2 is SYGVKD in the germline V gene. This CDR3 is CAISEDPGLDSPQYF. CDR3 bases: TGTGCCATCAGTGAGGATCCGGGACTAGACTCCCCCCAGTACTTC.

This clone appeared a single time. V usage is TRBV25-1 and J usage is TRBJ2-1, with 7 bases fitting TRBD2. The germline V gene has CDR1 MGHDK and CDR2 SYGVNS. The V and J ends lost 4 bases and 0 bases, in that order; junction bases with no gene match: 3. CDR3 length: 15 residues. The CDR3 spells CASSGGGGSYNEQFF. The CDR3 DNA follows: TGTGCCAGCAGTGGGGGCGGGGGCTCCTACAATGAGCAGTTCTTC.

This clone was observed a few times. J is TRBJ1-5 and V is TRBV7-6; the D is unclear. The CDR3 is made up of 13 amino acids. Trimming shortened V by 2 bases and J by 6 bases, and 8 bases separated the two germline ends. CDR1 and CDR2 (germline): SGHVS, FNYEAQ. The CDR3 reads CASSLLLGQPQHF. DNA for the CDR3: TGTGCCAGCAGCTTACTCCTAGGTCAGCCCCAGCATTTT.

This clone has more than one count but fewer than ten. In nucleotides, the CDR3 is TGCGCCAGCAGTGATCGGGGGGCCGACGCCTACGAGCAGTACTTC. Residues: CASSDRGADAYEQYF. This sequence joins TRBV10-1 and TRBJ2-7; weak D call: TRBD2 (7 bases). Trimming removed 3 bases at V and 2 bases at J, with 14 bases between. Germline assignment: CDR1 WNHNN and CDR2 SYGVQD (reference sequence). The CDR3 loop spans 15 amino acids.

The V and J genes are TRBV29-1 and TRBJ2-3; 9 bases are a match to TRBD2. Germline V gives CDR1 SQVTM, CDR2 ANQGSEA. The CDR3 sequence is 13 residues long. V dropped 0 bases and J dropped 12; count of bases not matched to a gene: 7. The CDR3 sequence is CSVEEASGVRQYF. In DNA, the CDR3 is TGCAGCGTTGAAGAGGCTAGCGGGGTTAGACAGTATTTT.

The chain recombines TRBV15 with TRBJ2-7, with 7 bases fitting TRBD1. The V gene's germline CDR1 is LNHNV and CDR2 YYDKDF (reference sequence). The length of the CDR3 is 13 residues. Trimming removed 1 base from V and 5 bases from J; junction bases left unmatched: 2. The CDR3 spells CATSRADRDEQYF. The CDR3 DNA is TGTGCCACCAGCAGAGCCGACAGGGACGAGCAGTACTTC.

A remark on this clone: The germline gene is not matched at one end of the junction; a read error may be the cause. The chain recombines TRBV25-1 with TRBJ1-2; no clear D. The CDR3 is 11 amino acids. Per germline, CDR1 MGHDK and CDR2 SYGVNS. For the CDR3, the DNA is TGTGCCAGCAGTGACAACTTTGGCTACACCTTC. Its protein product is CASSDNFGYTF.

The V gene is TRBV18, the J gene TRBJ1-1, with 7 positions matching TRBD1. V dropped 3 bases and J dropped 3; count of bases not matched to a gene: 4. Germline CDR1 and CDR2: KGHSH and LQKENI. This CDR3 has 14 amino acids. Here the CDR3 DNA reads TGTGCCAGCTCACCTCAGGGGGTGGACACTGAAGCTTTCTTT. It encodes CASSPQGVDTEAFF.

The rearrangement joins TRBV5-1 to TRBJ2-5; possible D gene TRBD1, 5 bases. Germline V gene lookup returns CDR1 SGHRS and CDR2 YFSETQ. The CDR3 totals 15 residues. V shed 0 bases and J shed 4 bases, with 13 bases lying between them. CDR3: CASSLGAAGSETQYF. CDR3 coding DNA: TGCGCCAGCAGCTTGGGGGCAGCAGGGTCAGAGACCCAGTACTTC.

The rearrangement links TRBV29-1 to TRBJ1-1; a weak D match, TRBD1 (5 bases). The CDR3 contains 13 residues. The V gene's germline CDR1 is SQVTM and CDR2 ANQGSEA. Here the CDR3 DNA reads TGCAGTACCATGACAGCTCTGAACACTGAAGCTTTCTTT. Its protein is CSTMTALNTEAFF.

A few counts support this clone. The chain couples TRBV12-5 to TRBJ1-4, with unresolved D. The germline gives CDR1 LGHNT, CDR2 FRNRAP. This CDR3 is 11 amino acids long. Deletions cut 5 bases from V and 6 bases from J, with 4 bases between. The CDR3 sequence is CASGKDEKLFF. Written as DNA, the CDR3 is TGTGCTAGTGGTAAAGATGAAAAACTGTTTTTT.

The J gene is TRBJ2-3, the V gene TRBV4-3; 9 bases align to TRBD2. The CDR3 covers 19 residues. CDR1 is LGHNA, CDR2 YSLEER, per germline. V shed 4 bases, J shed 4 bases, and the junction held 18 bases outside the gene matches. CDR3 sequence: CASSRYPLTGTSSSDTQYF. Written as DNA, the CDR3 is TGCGCCAGCAGCCGATATCCCCTTACCGGGACTAGCAGTTCAGATACGCAGTATTTT.

This clone has a single count. The V and J genes are TRBV19 and TRBJ1-3, with D unresolved. Germline V gene data show CDR1 as LNHDA and CDR2 as SQIVND (reference sequence). This CDR3 comprises 14 residues. The germline V and J ends were trimmed by 3 bases and 4 bases, with 10 bases remaining between them. CDR3 in DNA: TGTGCCAGTAGTATGAAGGGATCCGGAAACACCATATATTTT. Translating gives CASSMKGSGNTIYF.

The chain uses TRBV18 and TRBJ1-5; D unresolved. This CDR3 comprises 15 residues. Germline V CDR1 and CDR2: KGHSH, LQKENI. V lost 2 bases, J lost 0 bases, and 8 bases lay in between. The CDR3 DNA reads as TGTGCCAGCTCACCAGGAAGACTTAGCAATCAGCCCCAGCATTTT. This sequence encodes CASSPGRLSNQPQHF.

The V call is TRBV5-8, the J call TRBJ2-1, with D possibly being TRBD1 (6 bases). CDR3 length: 19 residues. V was trimmed by 0 bases and J by 7 bases, leaving 26 bases between them. Germline lookup yields CDR1 SGHTS and CDR2 YDEGEE. The CDR3 loop is CASSLAWDTIVPVRNEQFF. In nucleotides, the CDR3 is TGTGCCAGCAGCTTGGCCTGGGACACCATTGTACCGGTTCGGAATGAGCAGTTCTTC.

This chain links TRBV7-9 with TRBJ2-2; perhaps D is TRBD1 or TRBD2 (5 bases each). Looked up from germline, CDR1 is SEHNR and CDR2 is FQNEAQ (reference sequence). The CDR3 runs to 17 residues. V lost 3 bases, J lost 0 bases, and 14 bases lay in between. The CDR3 DNA reads TGTGCCAGCAGCTTCGGAGGTAGGGGTCCGAACACCGGGGAGCTGTTTTTT. It translates to CASSFGGRGPNTGELFF.

The chain is built from TRBV20-1 and TRBJ2-5, with D possibly being TRBD2 (6 bases). CDR1 and CDR2 (germline): DFQATT, SNEGSKA (reference sequence). Trimming stripped 7 bases from V and 5 bases from J, with 11 bases between. This CDR3 has 11 residues. The CDR3 region is CSVRGRETQYF. CDR3 nucleotides: TGCAGTGTCCGTGGGAGGGAGACCCAGTACTTC.

The chain recombines TRBV19 with TRBJ2-1; TRBD2 agrees at 8 bases. The CDR3 sequence is 18 residues long. V lost 0 bases and J lost 0; bases outside the gene matches: 7. The germline V gene has CDR1 LNHDA and CDR2 SQIVND (reference sequence). Written as DNA, the CDR3 is TGTGCCAGTAGTATAGATGGTAGCGGGGAGCCCTCCTACAATGAGCAGTTCTTC. It is translated as CASSIDGSGEPSYNEQFF.

This chain connects TRBV19 to TRBJ2-7; 8 nucleotides agree with TRBD1. From germline, CDR1 is LNHDA and CDR2 SQIVND (reference sequence). The trim removed 2 bases at V and 3 bases at J, leaving 3 bases unmatched. The CDR3 consists of 14 residues. The CDR3 bases are TGTGCCAGTAGTATACAGGGGGCAGGCTACGAGCAGTACTTC. Amino acids: CASSIQGAGYEQYF.

This clone was counted once. The chain carries TRBV19 and TRBJ2-7; 8 bases map to TRBD1. CDR1 is LNHDA, CDR2 SQIVND, per germline (reference sequence). This CDR3 spans 14 amino acids. V lost 3 bases, J lost 2 bases, and 3 bases stayed unmatched. CDR3 nucleotides: TGTGCCAGTAGTATCTGGGACAGGACCTACGAGCAGTACTTC. It is translated as CASSIWDRTYEQYF. The entire variable domain, with the rest obtained from reference TRBV19 and TRBJ2-7, is as follows: DGGITQSPKYLFRKEGQNVTLSCEQNLNHDAMYWYRQDPGQGLRLIYYSQIVNDFQKGDIAEGYSVSREKKESFPLTVTSAQKNPTAFYLCASSIWDRTYEQYFGPGTRLTVT.

The genes are TRBV6-5 and TRBJ2-5; 8 nucleotides line up with TRBD1. Trimming cost V 2 bases and J 2 bases; bases outside gene matches: 7. The CDR3 sequence is 16 residues long. The germline gives CDR1 MNHEY, CDR2 SVGAGI. CDR3: CASSYRTGYLQETQYF. CDR3 nucleotides: TGTGCCAGCAGTTACCGGACAGGGTACCTACAAGAGACCCAGTACTTC.